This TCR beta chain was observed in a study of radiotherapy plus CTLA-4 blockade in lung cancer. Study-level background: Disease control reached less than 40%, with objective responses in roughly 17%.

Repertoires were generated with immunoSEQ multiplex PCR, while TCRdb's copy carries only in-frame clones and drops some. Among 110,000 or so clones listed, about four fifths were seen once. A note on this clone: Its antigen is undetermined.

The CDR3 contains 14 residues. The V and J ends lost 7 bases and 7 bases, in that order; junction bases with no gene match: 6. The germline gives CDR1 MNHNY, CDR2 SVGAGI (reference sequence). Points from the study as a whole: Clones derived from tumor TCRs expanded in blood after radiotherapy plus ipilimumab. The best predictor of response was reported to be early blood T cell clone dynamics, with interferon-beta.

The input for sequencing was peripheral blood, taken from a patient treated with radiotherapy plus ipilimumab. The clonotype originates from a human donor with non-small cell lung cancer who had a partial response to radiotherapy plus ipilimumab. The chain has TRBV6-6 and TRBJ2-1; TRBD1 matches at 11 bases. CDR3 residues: CASTSDRGRNEQFF. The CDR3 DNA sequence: TGTGCCAGCACTTCGGACAGGGGGCGGAATGAGCAGTTCTTC.